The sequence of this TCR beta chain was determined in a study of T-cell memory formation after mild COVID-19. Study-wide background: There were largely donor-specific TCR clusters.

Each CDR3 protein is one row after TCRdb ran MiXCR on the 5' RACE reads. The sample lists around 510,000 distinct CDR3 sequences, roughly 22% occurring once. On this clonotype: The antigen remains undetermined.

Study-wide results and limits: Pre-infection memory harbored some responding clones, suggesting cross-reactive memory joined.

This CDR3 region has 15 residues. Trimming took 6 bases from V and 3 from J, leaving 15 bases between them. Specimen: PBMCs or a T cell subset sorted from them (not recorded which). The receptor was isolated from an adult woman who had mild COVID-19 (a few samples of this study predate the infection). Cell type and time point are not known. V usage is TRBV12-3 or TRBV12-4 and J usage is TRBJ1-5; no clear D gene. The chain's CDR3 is CASSIGRRLNQPQHF. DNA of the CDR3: TGTGCCAGCAGCATTGGACGGAGGCTCAATCAGCCCCAGCATTTT.